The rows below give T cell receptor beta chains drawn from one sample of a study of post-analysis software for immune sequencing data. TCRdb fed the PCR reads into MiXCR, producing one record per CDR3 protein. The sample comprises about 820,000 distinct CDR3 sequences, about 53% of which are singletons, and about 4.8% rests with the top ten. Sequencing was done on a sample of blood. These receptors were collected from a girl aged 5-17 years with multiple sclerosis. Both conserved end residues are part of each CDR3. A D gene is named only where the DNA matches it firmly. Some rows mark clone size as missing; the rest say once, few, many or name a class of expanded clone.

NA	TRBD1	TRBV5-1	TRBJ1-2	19	TGCGCCAGCAGCTTGATTCCCCCCTCACGGGGACAGCTGAACTATGGCTACACCTTC	CASSLIPPSRGQLNYGYTF
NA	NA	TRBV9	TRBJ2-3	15	TGTGCCAGCAGCGTAGGAGGGGTCTTAGCAGATACGCAGTATTTT	CASSVGGVLADTQYF
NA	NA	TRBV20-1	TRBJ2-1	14	TGCAGTGCTAGGAGCAGAGGGTACTACAATGAGCAGTTCTTC	CSARSRGYYNEQFF
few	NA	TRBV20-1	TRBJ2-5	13	TGCAGTGCTCGTCCGGAGGGGGCGACGGAGCAGTACTTC	CSARPEGATEQYF
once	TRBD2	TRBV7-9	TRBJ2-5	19	TGTGCCAGCAGCTTCGGACTAGCGGGGGGGCCCCCTGTACAAGAGACCCAGTACTTC	CASSFGLAGGPPVQETQYF
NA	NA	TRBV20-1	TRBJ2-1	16	TGCAGTGCTAGAGATCTCGGAGCAGGGACCTACAATGAGCAGTTCTTC	CSARDLGAGTYNEQFF
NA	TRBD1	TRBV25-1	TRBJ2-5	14	TGTGCCAGCAGGCCTGGACAGGGGGCAGAGACCCAGTACTTC	CASRPGQGAETQYF
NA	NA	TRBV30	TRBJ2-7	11	TGTGCCGGGGCGGATAGCCACGAGCAGTACTTC	CAGADSHEQYF
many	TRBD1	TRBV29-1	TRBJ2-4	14	TGCAGCGTTGGACAGGGGGGAGCCAAAAACATTCAGTACTTC	CSVGQGGAKNIQYF
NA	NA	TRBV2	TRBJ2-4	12	TGTGCCAGCACTCTAGCCAAAAACATTCAGTACTTC	CASTLAKNIQYF
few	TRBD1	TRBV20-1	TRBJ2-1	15	TGCAGTGCTAGAGATTGGGCAGGGGGCCACAATGAGCAGTTCTTC	CSARDWAGGHNEQFF
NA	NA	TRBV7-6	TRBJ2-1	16	TGTGCCAGCAGCTTAGAGGGCCAGAGCTCCTACAATGAGCAGTTCTTC	CASSLEGQSSYNEQFF
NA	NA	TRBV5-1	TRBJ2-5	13	TGCGCCAGCAGCAAAAATCTGAAGAATGAGCAGTACTTC	CASSKNLKNEQYF
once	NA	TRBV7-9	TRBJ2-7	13	TGTGCCAGCAGCTTAGCGCAACTTGGCGAGCAGTACTTC	CASSLAQLGEQYF
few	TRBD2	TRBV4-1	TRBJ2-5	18	TGCGCCAGCAGCCAAGATCGAGCGGGGGATGTAGGGCGGGAGACCCAGTACTTC	CASSQDRAGDVGRETQYF
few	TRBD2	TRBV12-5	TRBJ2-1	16	TGTGCTAGTGGGGGGACCGGGACTAGCTTATACAATGAGCAGTTCTTC	CASGGTGTSLYNEQFF
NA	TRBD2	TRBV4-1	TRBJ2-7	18	TGCGCCAGCAGCCGCCCGACCGGACTAGCGGGAGAGGGGAACGAGCAGTACTTC	CASSRPTGLAGEGNEQYF
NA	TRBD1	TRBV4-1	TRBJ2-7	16	TGCGCCAGTAGCCAAGAACATTCAGGACAGGCCTACGAGCAGTACTTC	CASSQEHSGQAYEQYF
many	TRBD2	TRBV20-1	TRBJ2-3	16	TGCAGTGCTAGTAGGACTAGCGGAGCTATCACAGATACGCAGTATTTT	CSASRTSGAITDTQYF
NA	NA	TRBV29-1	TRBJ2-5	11	TGCAGCGTTGAATCATACGGGACCCAGTACTTC	CSVESYGTQYF
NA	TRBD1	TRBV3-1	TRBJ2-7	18	TGTGCCAGCAGCCAAGAGGTCGAGGGGGCGGGTCCCAACCCCGAGCAGTACTTC	CASSQEVEGAGPNPEQYF
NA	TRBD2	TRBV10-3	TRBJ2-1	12	TGTGCCATCGGCGGGAGGGGGACTAGGCAGTTCTTC	CAIGGRGTRQFF
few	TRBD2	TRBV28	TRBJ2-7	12	TGTGCCAGCGGACTAGCGGATTACGAGCAGTACTTC	CASGLADYEQYF
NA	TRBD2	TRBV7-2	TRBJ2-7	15	TGTGCCAGCAGCCTTAGCGGGGGGGACTCCTACGAGCAGTACTTC	CASSLSGGDSYEQYF
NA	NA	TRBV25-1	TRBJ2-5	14	TGTGCCAGCAGTGAATGGGGAACGCAAGAGACCCAGTACTTC	CASSEWGTQETQYF
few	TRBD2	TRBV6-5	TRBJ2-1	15	TGTGCCAGCAGTTACGAAGCGGGAGGGCCCAATGAGCAGTTCTTC	CASSYEAGGPNEQFF
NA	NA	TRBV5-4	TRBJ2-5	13	TGTGCCAGCAGCACGACTAGTTATGAGACCCAGTACTTC	CASSTTSYETQYF
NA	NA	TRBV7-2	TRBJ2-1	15	TGTGCCAGCAGCCCGGACTCTACATCCTACAATGAGCAGTTCTTC	CASSPDSTSYNEQFF
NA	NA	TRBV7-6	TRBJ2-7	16	TGTGCCAGCAGCGGAATTGGGTCAGTCCCGGATGACGAGCAGTACTTC	CASSGIGSVPDDEQYF
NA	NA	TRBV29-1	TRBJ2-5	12	TGCAGCGGACGGACAGCCTCCCTACAGCAGTACTTC	CSGRTASLQQYF
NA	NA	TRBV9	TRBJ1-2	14	TGTGCCAGCAGCGTAATGGGGACGTTGGATGGCTACACCTTC	CASSVMGTLDGYTF
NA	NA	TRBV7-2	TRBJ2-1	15	TGTGCCAGCAGCTTAGGGATGAGCTCCTACAATGAGCAGTTCTTC	CASSLGMSSYNEQFF
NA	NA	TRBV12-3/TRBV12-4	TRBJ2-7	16	TGTGCCAGCGGCACTTGGGGGGATGGCTCCTACAATGAGCAGTACTTC	CASGTWGDGSYNEQYF
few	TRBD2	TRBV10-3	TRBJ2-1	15	TGTGCCATCAGTGGGGTCGGGAGGGCCCCGAATGAGCAGTTCTTC	CAISGVGRAPNEQFF
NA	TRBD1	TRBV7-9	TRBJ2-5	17	TGTGCCAGCAGCTTCGAGAGTGGACAGGGATACCAAGAGACCCAGTACTTC	CASSFESGQGYQETQYF
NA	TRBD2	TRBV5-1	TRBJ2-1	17	TGCGCCAGCAGCCTTTGGTCGGGGACTAGCGGGAGGTCCGAGCAGTTCTTC	CASSLWSGTSGRSEQFF
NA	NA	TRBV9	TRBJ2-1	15	TGTGCCAGCAGCGTAGGGGGATACAGAGACGGTGAGCAGTTCTTC	CASSVGGYRDGEQFF
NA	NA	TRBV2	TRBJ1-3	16	TGTGCCAGCAGAACAGGGCCGGAGGGCTCTGGAAACACCATATATTTT	CASRTGPEGSGNTIYF
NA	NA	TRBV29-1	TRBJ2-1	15	TGCAGCGTGGACCGACAGGGGAGGGACTACAATGAGCAGTTCTTC	CSVDRQGRDYNEQFF
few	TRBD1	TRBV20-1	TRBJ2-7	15	TGCAGTGCTAGAGACCAGGGGGCGGCATCTTACGAGCAGTACTTC	CSARDQGAASYEQYF
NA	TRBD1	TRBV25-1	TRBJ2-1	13	TGTGCCAGCAGTGTAAAACAGGGGAGTGAGCAGTTCTTC	CASSVKQGSEQFF